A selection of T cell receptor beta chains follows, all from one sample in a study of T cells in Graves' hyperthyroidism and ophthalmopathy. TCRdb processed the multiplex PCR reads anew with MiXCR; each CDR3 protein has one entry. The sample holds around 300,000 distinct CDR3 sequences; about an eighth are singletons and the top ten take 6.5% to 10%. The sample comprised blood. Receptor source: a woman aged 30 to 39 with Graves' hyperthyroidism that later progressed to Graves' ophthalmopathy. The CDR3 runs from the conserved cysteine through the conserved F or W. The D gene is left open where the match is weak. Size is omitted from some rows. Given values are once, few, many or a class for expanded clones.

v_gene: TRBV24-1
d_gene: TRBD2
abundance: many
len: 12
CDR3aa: CATQAGADTQYF

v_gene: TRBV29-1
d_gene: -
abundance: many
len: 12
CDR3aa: CSVAIIGYEQYF

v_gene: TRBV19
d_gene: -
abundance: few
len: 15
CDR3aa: CASSIHPYTHNEQFF

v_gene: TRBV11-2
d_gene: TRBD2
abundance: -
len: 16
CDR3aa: CASSLETSASSYEQYF

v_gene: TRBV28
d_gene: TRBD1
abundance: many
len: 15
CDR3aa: CASSASTGRNYGYTF

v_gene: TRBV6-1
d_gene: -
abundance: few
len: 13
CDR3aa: CASSETGAYEQYF

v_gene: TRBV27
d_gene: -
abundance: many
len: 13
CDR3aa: CASRDLEGETQYF

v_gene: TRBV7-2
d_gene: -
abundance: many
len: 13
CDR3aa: CASSLEGMGTQYF

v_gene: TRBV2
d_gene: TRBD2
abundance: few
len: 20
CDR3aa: CASSLTSRVLAGGLGETQYF

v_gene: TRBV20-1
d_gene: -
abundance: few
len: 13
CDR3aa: CSARLGASYEQYF

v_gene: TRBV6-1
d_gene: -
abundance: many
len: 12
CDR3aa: CASSQASYEQYF

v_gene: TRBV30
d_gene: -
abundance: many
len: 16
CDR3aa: CAWSFPGKDYNSPLHF

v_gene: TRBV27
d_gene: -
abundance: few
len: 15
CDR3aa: CASSATVGADYEQYF

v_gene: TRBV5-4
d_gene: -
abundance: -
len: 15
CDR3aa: CASSDSSFGSDTQYF

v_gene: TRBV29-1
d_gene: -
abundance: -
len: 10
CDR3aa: CSAEYNEQFF

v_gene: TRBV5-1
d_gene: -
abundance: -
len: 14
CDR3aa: CASSLGRNSYGYTF

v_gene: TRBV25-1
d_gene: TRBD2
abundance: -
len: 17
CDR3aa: CASSDLAGGPRDHEQFF

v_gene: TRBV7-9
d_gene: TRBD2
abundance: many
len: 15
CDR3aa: CASSLIQRGRNEQFF

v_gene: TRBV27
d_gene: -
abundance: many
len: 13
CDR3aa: CASSLMGTETQYF

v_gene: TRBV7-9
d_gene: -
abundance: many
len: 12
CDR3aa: CASSLGRDEQFF

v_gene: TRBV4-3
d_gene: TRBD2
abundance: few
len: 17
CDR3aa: CASSPFGLAGVYNEQFF

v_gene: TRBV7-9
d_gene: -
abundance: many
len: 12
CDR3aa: CASSPGVRDQYF

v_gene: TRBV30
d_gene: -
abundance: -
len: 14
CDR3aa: CAWSRKTYKETQYF

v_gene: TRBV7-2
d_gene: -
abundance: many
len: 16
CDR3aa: CASSLVAASSYNEQFF